A selection of T cell receptor beta chains follows, all from one sample in a study of cytomegalovirus exposure and HLA in healthy donors. Measured with immunoSEQ multiplex PCR; TCRdb has only the in-frame clones, and not every one. The sample has about 180,000 clones, around 80% seen once; the top ten hold about 1.5%. Material for sequencing was PBMCs. These receptors all stem from a man aged 40-50 years in good health and CMV-seronegative. CDR3s include the opening cysteine and the closing phenylalanine or tryptophan. The D gene is left open where the match is weak. The listing skips clone size in some rows; elsewhere it reads once, few, many or a size class.

cdr3_length	d_call	clone_size	v_call	j_call	cdr3_nt	cdr3_aa
16	TRBD2	once	TRBV29-1	TRBJ2-1	TGCAGCGTTACGGACCATCGGGCGGGAGGGTACAATGAGCAGTTCTTC	CSVTDHRAGGYNEQFF
15	.	.	TRBV7-7	TRBJ2-1	TGTGCTAGCAGCCCATCGGCGGGGGCGAACAATGAGCAGTTCTTC	CASSPSAGANNEQFF
17	TRBD1	.	TRBV10-1	TRBJ1-4	TGCGCCAGCACCGAGACAGGGGGCAGGAGAGCTAATGAAAAACTGTTTTTT	CASTETGGRRANEKLFF
12	.	once	TRBV5-8	TRBJ2-1	TGTGCCAGCAGCTCGCAAACTCTTGAGCAGTTCTTC	CASSSQTLEQFF
14	TRBD2	.	TRBV6-5	TRBJ2-7	TGTGCCAGCAGAGCGGGGACTGGGGCCTACGAGCAGTACTTC	CASRAGTGAYEQYF
14	.	few	TRBV25-1	TRBJ1-3	TGTGCCAGCATAGACACCAGCTCTGGAAACACCATATATTTT	CASIDTSSGNTIYF
14	TRBD1	once	TRBV4-2	TRBJ2-1	TGTGCCAGCAGCCCTGAGGACAGGGTCAATGAGCAGTTCTTC	CASSPEDRVNEQFF
16	TRBD2	few	TRBV7-8	TRBJ2-7	TGTGCCAGCAGAGGACTAGCGGGCGTGATGAGGGACGAGCAGTACTTC	CASRGLAGVMRDEQYF
14	.	.	TRBV5-6	TRBJ1-1	TGTGCCAGCAGCTTGCGCCAGGGAATCACTGAAGCTTTCTTT	CASSLRQGITEAFF
14	TRBD1	.	TRBV7-2	TRBJ2-3	TGTGCCAGCGGGACAGGGGGGACCCCAGGTACGCAGTATTTT	CASGTGGTPGTQYF
15	TRBD2	.	TRBV7-9	TRBJ2-7	TGTGCCAGCAGCCACCCCACTAGCGAGTTCTACGAGCAGTACTTC	CASSHPTSEFYEQYF
14	.	.	TRBV5-5	TRBJ2-7	TGTGCCAGCAGCCAGGGTGCCCAAGTCGACGAGCAGTACTTC	CASSQGAQVDEQYF
13	.	.	TRBV29-1	TRBJ2-1	TGCAGCGTAAAGGGACACTCCTACAATGAGCAGTTCTTC	CSVKGHSYNEQFF
15	TRBD2	.	TRBV5-1	TRBJ2-5	TGCGCCAGCAGCTTTCAGCCTAGCGGAAAAGAGACCCAGTACTTC	CASSFQPSGKETQYF
17	TRBD1	once	TRBV6-4	TRBJ2-3	TGTGCCAGCAGTGTCGGTAAGGTACAGGGGTCGTTGGATACGCAGTATTTT	CASSVGKVQGSLDTQYF
15	.	.	TRBV4-2	TRBJ1-1	TGTGCCAGCAGCCCCCCAGGCCGTGGGTACACTGAAGCTTTCTTT	CASSPPGRGYTEAFF
13	.	once	TRBV5-6	TRBJ1-2	TGTGCCAGCATCTCACGGGTCCCAGAGGGCTACACCTTC	CASISRVPEGYTF
10	.	.	TRBV6-5	TRBJ2-7	TGTGCCAGCGGTACCAGCGAGCAGTACTTC	CASGTSEQYF
15	.	.	TRBV9	TRBJ2-1	TGTGCCAGCAGCGTAGCCACAGAGTATTACAATGAGCAGTTCTTC	CASSVATEYYNEQFF
15	.	once	TRBV28	TRBJ1-6	TGTGCCAGCAGTGGTGGCATCTCCTATAATTCACCCCTCCACTTT	CASSGGISYNSPLHF
14	TRBD1	.	TRBV6-1	TRBJ2-7	TGTGCCAGCAGGGTCGGGACAGGGGCCTACGAGCAGTACTTC	CASRVGTGAYEQYF
12	.	.	TRBV6-6	TRBJ2-3	TGTGCCAGCAGTTCCACGGCAGATACGCAGTATTTT	CASSSTADTQYF
14	.	.	TRBV19	TRBJ2-7	TGTGCCAGTACCAGGCAGGGAGGCGCCTACGAGCAGTACTTC	CASTRQGGAYEQYF
12	.	.	TRBV5-4	TRBJ1-6	TGTGCCAGCTCCCGCCAGGGGTCACCCCTCCACTTT	CASSRQGSPLHF
16	.	.	TRBV5-1	TRBJ2-7	TGCGCCAGCAGCTTGATGGCGGGAACAGTCTCCTACGAGCAGTACTTC	CASSLMAGTVSYEQYF
18	TRBD2	once	TRBV11-1	TRBJ2-2	TGTGCCAGCGGAAGAATTAGCGGGGGGGCCTTGGGCGCCGGGGAGCTGTTTTTT	CASGRISGGALGAGELFF
14	TRBD2	.	TRBV6-5	TRBJ2-7	TGTGCCAGCATTGCTAGCGGGGGGACCTACGAGCAGTACTTC	CASIASGGTYEQYF
15	TRBD1	.	TRBV27	TRBJ1-2	TGTGCCAGCAGTTTAGGGTCAGGGGGGAACTATGGCTACACCTTC	CASSLGSGGNYGYTF
11	.	few	TRBV28	TRBJ2-5	TGTGCCAGCAGTTTTGAGGAGACCCAGTACTTC	CASSFEETQYF
17	TRBD2	once	TRBV4-1	TRBJ2-3	TGCGCCAGCAGCCAAGAAGTCACTAGCGGTAGCACAGATACGCAGTATTTT	CASSQEVTSGSTDTQYF
15	TRBD1	.	TRBV7-9	TRBJ1-4	TGTGCCAGCAGCTCCCCCAGGGGGCGCGGTGAAAAACTGTTTTTT	CASSSPRGRGEKLFF
15	TRBD2	.	TRBV5-4	TRBJ2-7	TGTGCCAGCAGCTTGGGAAGCGGGGGTACCTACGAGCAGTACTTC	CASSLGSGGTYEQYF